These 18 T cell receptor beta chains originate from one sample sequenced in a study of metastatic and nonmetastatic thyroid tumors. Before thyroid surgery, none of the patients had received any treatment. TCRdb reanalyzed the PCR reads via MiXCR. The data show 20,000 to 25,000 clones, about 24% seen once. The sample taken for sequencing was tumor tissue. The receptors derive from a male donor with papillary thyroid cancer or a benign thyroid nodule (not recorded which). Some clones in this sample may be carry-over from other donors' samples.

This clone was found many times. This sample includes further DNA sequences coding for the same CDR3. V usage is TRBV9 and J usage is TRBJ1-6, with D possibly TRBD1 on 6 matching bases. Germline CDR1 is SGDLS and CDR2 is YYNGEE. Trimming stripped 4 bases from V and 0 bases from J, with 8 bases between. The length of the CDR3 is 15 residues. The CDR3 DNA reads as TGTGCCAGCAGCAGGACAGTCTCCTATAATTCACCCCTCCACTTT. It encodes CASSRTVSYNSPLHF.

The rearrangement joins TRBV28 to TRBJ2-2; 8 bases are a match to TRBD1. Germline V gene sequence: CDR1 MDHEN, CDR2 SYDVKM. The CDR3 runs 13 residues. J lost 9 bases, V lost 5 bases, and 5 bases had no gene match. Here the CDR3 reads CASSPPGGWELFF. CDR3 DNA: TGTGCCAGCAGTCCCCCAGGGGGCTGGGAGCTGTTTTTT.

Worth noting for this clone: The junction shows a germline mismatch at one end, possibly a read error. The CDR3 nucleotides are TGCAGTGCTAGGTTGGGGGGGGAAGGCAATCAGCCCCAGCATTTC. This codes for CSARLGGEGNQPQHF. This chain links TRBV20-1 with TRBJ1-5; perhaps TRBD1 as D (5 bases). The CDR3 covers 15 residues. Germline V gene lookup returns CDR1 DFQATT and CDR2 SNEGSKA (reference sequence).

By share, this clone ranks as medium-sized. V is TRBV28 and J is TRBJ1-2; D gene ambiguous. CDR3 length: 14 amino acids. Germline CDR1 is MDHEN and CDR2 is SYDVKM. Trimming removed 3 bases from V and 0 bases from J, with 8 bases in between. CDR3 loop: CASSFNNANYGYTF. CDR3 nucleotides: TGTGCCAGCAGTTTTAACAATGCTAACTATGGCTACACCTTC.

Regarding this clone: The junction departs from germline at one end; a sequencing error may be responsible. The gene calls are TRBV6-1 and TRBJ1-1; 9 nucleotides align to TRBD1. The CDR3 runs to 15 residues. The germline V gene has CDR1 MNHNS and CDR2 SASEGT. The CDR3 DNA is TGTACCAGCATCTCCCCGGGACAGGGTGAGACTGAAGCTTTCTTT. It codes for CTSISPGQGETEAFF.

The gene calls are TRBV6-2 or TRBV6-3 and TRBJ2-1; 10 nucleotides match TRBD2. V lost 4 bases and J lost 9; bases outside the gene matches: 15. Per germline, CDR1 MNHEY and CDR2 SVGEGT. This CDR3 is built from 17 residues. The CDR3 DNA reads TGTGCCAGCAGTTCGAGCCATAGGCTAGCGGGAGAGAGTGAGCAGTTCTTC. It encodes CASSSSHRLAGESEQFF.

CDR3 nucleotide sequence: TGTGCCAGCAGCCCAACCGGGACAGGGGGTCGTGGCTACACCTTC. Translation: CASSPTGTGGRGYTF. V and J are TRBV7-3 and TRBJ1-2; 11 positions agree with TRBD1. Germline CDR1 is SGHTA and CDR2 is FQGTGA. CDR3 length: 15 amino acids. The V segment lost 5 bases and the J segment 7 bases; nucleotides outside the gene matches: 9.

This clone was recorded at least ten times. The chain uses TRBV25-1 and TRBJ1-5; 9 positions match TRBD1. This CDR3 has 14 amino acids. The ends lost 2 bases at V and 7 bases at J; junction bases unmatched: 3. From germline, CDR1 is MGHDK and CDR2 SYGVNS. The CDR3 loop is CASSEGTGWQPQHF. CDR3 DNA sequence: TGTGCCAGCAGTGAAGGGACAGGGTGGCAGCCCCAGCATTTT.

This clone showed up many times. The chain combines TRBV6-2 or TRBV6-3 with TRBJ2-1; weak D call: TRBD2 (5 bases). The germline CDR1 and CDR2 sequences are MNHEY and SVGEGT. The CDR3 is made up of 10 amino acids. Deletions cut 8 bases from V and 10 bases from J, with 9 bases between. CDR3 in amino acids: CASGRGEQFF. For the CDR3, the DNA is TGTGCCAGCGGTCGAGGGGAGCAGTTCTTC.

The V call is TRBV2, the J call TRBJ2-7; TRBD2 agrees at 11 bases. Germline V gene data show CDR1 as SNHLY and CDR2 as FYNNEI. The CDR3 spans 13 residues. With 7 bases clipped from V and 5 bases from J, the junction kept 4 bases outside the gene matches. The CDR3 reads CASKGLAADEQYF. CDR3 bases: TGTGCCAGCAAGGGACTAGCGGCTGACGAGCAGTACTTC.

In its sample, this clone ranks as medium-sized (0.01 to 0.1%). The V gene is TRBV30, the J gene TRBJ1-2, with TRBD1 matching 7 bases. The CDR3 extends over 12 amino acids. V lost 6 bases and J lost 4; bases outside the gene matches: 5. Germline V gene data show CDR1 as GTSNPN and CDR2 as SVGIG (reference sequence). CDR3 loop: CACPDRLYGYTF. CDR3 sequence (DNA): TGTGCCTGCCCGGACAGGCTCTATGGCTACACCTTC.

V usage is TRBV18 and J usage is TRBJ1-5; D gene unclear. Germline assignment: CDR1 KGHSH and CDR2 LQKENI. The CDR3 spans 14 residues. The germline V and J ends were trimmed by 5 bases and 5 bases, with 13 bases remaining between them. CDR3 in amino acids: CASSAPWPDQPQHF. The DNA for the CDR3 is TGTGCCAGCTCAGCCCCCTGGCCGGATCAGCCCCAGCATTTT.

The count of this clone is one. This clone may be a read error of a much larger clone one base away. The chain couples TRBV3-1 to TRBJ2-7; D remains unclear. CDR3 length: 16 amino acids. Germline V gene data show CDR1 as LGHDT and CDR2 as YNNKEL (reference sequence). Between the trimmed V and J ends, which lost 2 bases and 4 bases, there was a span of 18 bases. Written as DNA, the CDR3 is TGTGCCAGCAGCCAATTGATCTCTAGAAAACCTTACGAGCAGTACTTC. Its translation is CASSQLISRKPYEQYF.

Remarks on this clone: A much bigger clone sits one base away, suggesting this may be a read error. This sequence joins TRBV7-9 and TRBJ2-3; 7 positions agree with TRBD2. There are 14 residues in the CDR3. J gave up 7 bases and V 1 base, and 5 bases lay outside the gene matches. The germline gives CDR1 SEHNR, CDR2 FQNEAQ (reference sequence). CDR3 loop: CASSLGLASYTQYF. The CDR3 DNA reads as TGTGCCAGCAGCTTAGGACTAGCTTCATATACGCAGTATTTT.

With respect to this clone: Lacking the conserved final phenylalanine or tryptophan, this CDR3 likely reflects a read error. No DNA is shown, since the ends of the CDR3 on it are uncertain; the CDR3 is the one TCRdb lists. CDR3 residues: CASSLAGGRNEQVC. The V gene is TRBV5-1, the J gene TRBJ2-1; the D call in the table, TRBD1, was not verified against the DNA. Looked up from germline, CDR1 is SGHRS and CDR2 is YFSETQ. The CDR3 is 14 residues long, ends included.

This clone was recorded only once. As DNA, the CDR3 is TGCAGTGCTAGAGATCGGTCGTTAGCCGTCAATGAGCAGTTCTTC. As protein: CSARDRSLAVNEQFF. The rearrangement links TRBV20-1 to TRBJ2-1; D ambiguous. V was trimmed by 0 bases and J by 6 bases, leaving 15 bases between them. The CDR3 is made up of 15 amino acids. Germline V gene data show CDR1 as DFQATT and CDR2 as SNEGSKA (reference sequence).

This clone was seen at least ten times. This chain links TRBV10-2 with TRBJ1-3; D is perhaps TRBD1 (6 bases). Trimming pared 2 bases from V and 4 bases from J, leaving 12 bases between. Germline assignment: CDR1 WSHSY and CDR2 SAAADI. The CDR3 covers 15 residues. The CDR3 is CASSETGSGGNTIYF. DNA of the CDR3: TGCGCCAGCAGTGAGACAGGGTCGGGGGGAAACACCATATATTTT.

This clone was counted once. This CDR3 reads CASSEGSDYEQYF. DNA of the CDR3: TGTGCCAGCAGTGAAGGGTCAGACTACGAGCAGTACTTC. The gene calls are TRBV7-6 and TRBJ2-7, with D unclear. V lost 6 bases and J 3 bases, leaving 12 bases between the germline ends. The CDR3 spans 13 residues. Germline V CDR1 and CDR2: SGHVS, FNYEAQ.